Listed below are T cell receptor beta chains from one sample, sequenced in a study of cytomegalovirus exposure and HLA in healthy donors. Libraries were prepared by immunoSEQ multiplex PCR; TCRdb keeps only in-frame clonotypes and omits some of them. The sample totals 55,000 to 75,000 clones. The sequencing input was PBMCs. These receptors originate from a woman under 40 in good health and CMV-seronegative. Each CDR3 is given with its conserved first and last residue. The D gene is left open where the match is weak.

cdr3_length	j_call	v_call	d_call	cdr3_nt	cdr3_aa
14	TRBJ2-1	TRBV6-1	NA	TGTGCCAGCAGCTGGGCCTGGGAAGCGGATGAGCAGTTCTTC	CASSWAWEADEQFF
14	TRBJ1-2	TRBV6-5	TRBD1	TGTGCCAGCAGTTACTTGGACAGGGAGGGTGGCTACACCTTC	CASSYLDREGGYTF
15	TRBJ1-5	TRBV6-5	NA	TGTGCCAGCAGTTACAGCCACCTGGGAGGGCAGCCCCAGCATTTT	CASSYSHLGGQPQHF
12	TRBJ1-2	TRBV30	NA	TGTGCCTGGAGTGCCAAATCCGGGGGCTACACCTTC	CAWSAKSGGYTF
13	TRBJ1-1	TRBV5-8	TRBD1	TGTGCCAGCAGAGACAGGGGGCGAACTGAAGCTTTCTTT	CASRDRGRTEAFF
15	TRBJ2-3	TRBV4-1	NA	TGCGCCAGCAGCCAAGGGAGGGCTAGCACAGATACGCAGTATTTT	CASSQGRASTDTQYF
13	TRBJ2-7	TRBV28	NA	TGTGCCAGCAGTTTCCCTAACTCCTACGAGCAGTACTTC	CASSFPNSYEQYF
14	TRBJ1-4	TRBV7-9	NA	TGTGCCAGCAGCTTAGCCGAGGAGGATGAAAAACTGTTTTTT	CASSLAEEDEKLFF
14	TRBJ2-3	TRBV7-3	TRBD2	TGTGCCAGCAGCTTGGGACTAGCGACAGATACGCAGTATTTT	CASSLGLATDTQYF
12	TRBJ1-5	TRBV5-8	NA	TGTGCCAGCAGAGTACAACAGGGTCCCCAGCATTTT	CASRVQQGPQHF
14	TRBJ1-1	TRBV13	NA	TGTGCCAGCAGCCACAGGGCAGTGAACACTGAAGCTTTCTTT	CASSHRAVNTEAFF
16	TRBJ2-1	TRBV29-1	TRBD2	TGCAGCGTTGAAGGGTATCGGGGGGGGGCTTACAATGAGCAGTTCTTC	CSVEGYRGGAYNEQFF
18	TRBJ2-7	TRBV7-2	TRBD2	TGTGCCAGCAGCCCGTCCGTCCGAGGGACTAGCGGGAGGTACGAGCAGTACTTC	CASSPSVRGTSGRYEQYF
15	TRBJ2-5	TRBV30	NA	TGTGCCTGGAGTCGTCTAAGCGGCCCGTCGGAGAACCAGTACTTC	CAWSRLSGPSENQYF
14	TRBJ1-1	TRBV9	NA	TGTGCCAGCAGCGCACAGAGCTGGAACACTGAAGCTTTCTTT	CASSAQSWNTEAFF
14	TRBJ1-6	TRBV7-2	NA	TGTGCCAGCAGCTACACAGGGATTAATTCACCCCTACACTTT	CASSYTGINSPLHF
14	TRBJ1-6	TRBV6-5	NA	TGTGCCAGCAGTTACTCGAGGGCTCGATCACCCCTCCACTTT	CASSYSRARSPLHF
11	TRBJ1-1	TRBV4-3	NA	TGCGCCAGCAGGAAGAGGAAGAAAGCTTTCTTT	CASRKRKKAFF
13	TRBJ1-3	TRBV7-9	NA	TGTGCCAGCAGCCTAAGCTCTGGAAACACCATATATTTT	CASSLSSGNTIYF
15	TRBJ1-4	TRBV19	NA	TGTGCCAGTAGTATCCCCCAGGGAGGCGCTGAAAAACTGTTTTTT	CASSIPQGGAEKLFF
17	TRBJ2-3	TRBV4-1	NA	TGCGCCAGCAGCTACCTTAGGGCAGGGGGAGGACCAGATACGCAGTATTTT	CASSYLRAGGGPDTQYF
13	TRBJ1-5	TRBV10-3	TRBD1	TGTGCCATCAGCCCGGGACAGAATCAGCCCCAGCATTTT	CAISPGQNQPQHF
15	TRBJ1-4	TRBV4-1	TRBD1	TGCGCCAGCAAAACAACGGGACAGGATAATGAAAAACTGTTTTTT	CASKTTGQDNEKLFF
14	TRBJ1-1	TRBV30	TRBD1	TGTGCCTGCCCGGGACAGGGGGCGGCCACTGAAGCTTTCTTT	CACPGQGAATEAFF
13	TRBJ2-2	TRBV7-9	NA	TGTGCCTTAATGGGCGCGAACACCGGGGAGCTGTTTTTT	CALMGANTGELFF
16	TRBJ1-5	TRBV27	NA	TGTGCCAGCAGTTTCCAAGGACACCAGCCTAATCAGCCCCAGCATTTT	CASSFQGHQPNQPQHF
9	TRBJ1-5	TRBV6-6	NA	TGTGCCGCGGGCCAGCCCCAGCATTTT	CAAGQPQHF
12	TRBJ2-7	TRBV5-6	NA	TGTGCCAGCAGCTACGGGACACCGGTCGAGTACTTC	CASSYGTPVEYF
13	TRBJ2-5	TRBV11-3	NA	TGTGCCAGCAGCTTCGCCCCCAGGGGGGCCCAGTACTTC	CASSFAPRGAQYF
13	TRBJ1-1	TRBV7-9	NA	TGTGCCAGCAGCTTAGCCATTAACACTGAAGCTTTCTTT	CASSLAINTEAFF
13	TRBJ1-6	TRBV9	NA	TGTGCCAGCAACCGGGTTCCGAATTCACCCCTCCACTTT	CASNRVPNSPLHF
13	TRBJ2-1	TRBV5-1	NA	TGCGCCAGCGGGGGGGGCGGGATGTATGAGCAGTTCTTC	CASGGGGMYEQFF
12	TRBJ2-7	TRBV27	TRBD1	TGTCCTTTGGACAGGGGGATCCACGAGCAGTACTTC	CPLDRGIHEQYF
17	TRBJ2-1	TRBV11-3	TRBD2	TGTGCCAGCAGCTTTGGACGAGCGGGAGGGTTACCCAATGAGCAGTTCTTC	CASSFGRAGGLPNEQFF
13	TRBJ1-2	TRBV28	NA	TGTGCCAGCAGTTTATGGACCGGGGATGGCTACACCTTC	CASSLWTGDGYTF
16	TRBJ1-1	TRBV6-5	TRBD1	TGTGCCAGCAGTTACTCGGGCGGGACAGGGAACACTGAAGCTTTCTTT	CASSYSGGTGNTEAFF
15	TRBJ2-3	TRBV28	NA	TGTGCCAGCAGCCCTACAGGGATCGCACCAGATACGCAGTATTTT	CASSPTGIAPDTQYF
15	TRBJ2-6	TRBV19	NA	TGTGCCAGTAGTGTCACTAGTGGTGGGGCCAACGTCCTGACTTTC	CASSVTSGGANVLTF
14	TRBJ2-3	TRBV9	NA	TGTGCCAGCAGCGTAATCACGGGATCGGATACGCAGTATTTT	CASSVITGSDTQYF
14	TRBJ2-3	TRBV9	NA	TGTGCCAGCAGTGATTTGCAGGGAACAGATACGCAGTATTTT	CASSDLQGTDTQYF
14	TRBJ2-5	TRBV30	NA	TGTGCCTGGAGTGTACAGGCGACGAGAGAGACCCAGTACTTC	CAWSVQATRETQYF
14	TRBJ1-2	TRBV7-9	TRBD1	TGTGCCAGCAGCCTTATCCGGACAGGGGAGGGCTACACCTTC	CASSLIRTGEGYTF
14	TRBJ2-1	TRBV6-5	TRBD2	TGTGCCAGCAGGACCAGCGGGGGAGTCAATGAGCAGTTCTTC	CASRTSGGVNEQFF
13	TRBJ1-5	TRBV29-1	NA	TGCAGCGTTTCGGAGGGGAGATATCAGCCCCAGCATTTT	CSVSEGRYQPQHF
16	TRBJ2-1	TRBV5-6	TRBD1	TGTGCCAGCAGCTTGGCAAGGGGGCGCGGGTACAATGAGCAGTTCTTC	CASSLARGRGYNEQFF
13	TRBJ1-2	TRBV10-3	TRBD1	TGTGCCACAGCACAGGGGGCTACCTATGGCTACACCTTC	CATAQGATYGYTF
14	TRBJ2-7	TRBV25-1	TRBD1	TGTGCCAGCAGCGGGACAGGGATGACCTACGAGCAGTACTTC	CASSGTGMTYEQYF
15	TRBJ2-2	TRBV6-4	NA	TGTGCCAGCAGCGCCCGCGGCCTAAGTGGCGGGGAGCTGTTTTTT	CASSARGLSGGELFF
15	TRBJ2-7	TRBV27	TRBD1	TGTGCCAGCAACTGCCGGGACAGGGTCCCAGGCGAGCAGTACTTC	CASNCRDRVPGEQYF
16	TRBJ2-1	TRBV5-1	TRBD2	TGCGCCAGCAGCCCACTAGCGGGGGCCCTCTACAATGAGCAGTTCTTC	CASSPLAGALYNEQFF